The T cell receptor beta chain under discussion was sequenced for a study of blood T cell repertoires in COVID-19. Study in general: There were acute and convalescent COVID-19 samples, and they came from the United States, Italy and Spain. Sources were T cells, B-cell-depleted T cells, or PBMCs; the material itself was cDNA or gDNA.

This clone was seen a few times. Per the study methods: Reference gene primer amplification gave nucleated cell count estimates. Data came from immunoSEQ multiplex PCR; TCRdb stores just in-frame clones and leaves some out. That table gives V, J and clone size, and the DNA gave D and trimming. This sample has roughly 250,000 clones, with roughly 83% found just once. The CDR3 has 16 amino acids. Germline CDR1 reads MNHNS; CDR2 reads SASEGT. The V segment lost 0 bases and the J segment 5 bases; nucleotides outside the gene matches: 9. Sequenced input: peripheral blood. The chain couples TRBV6-1 to TRBJ2-5, with 7 nucleotides matching TRBD2. The receptor was isolated from a woman of 80 years or more with acute or convalescent COVID-19. CDR3 DNA: TGTGCCAGCAGTGAAGCGCTTGGGGGGGTAAGGGAGACCCAGTACTTC. Its translation is CASSEALGGVRETQYF.